Following are 26 T cell receptor beta chains from one sample sequenced in a study of blood T cell repertoires in COVID-19. The method was immunoSEQ multiplex PCR; TCRdb's version includes in-frame clones alone and lacks a portion of them. The table lists roughly 200,000 clones, about 85% of them singletons. Sequences were obtained from peripheral blood. The receptors shown here come from a woman aged 50 to 60 with COVID-19, enrolled during active disease.

This chain connects TRBV10-1 to TRBJ1-5; 10 bases are shared with TRBD1. The germline CDR1 and CDR2 sequences are WNHNN and SYGVQD (reference sequence). Trimming took 6 bases from V and 5 from J; bases not matched to a gene: 7. The CDR3 sequence is 15 residues long. In nucleotides, the CDR3 is TGCGCCAGCAGCCGAGACAGGGGGCATGATCAGCCCCAGCATTTT. Protein: CASSRDRGHDQPQHF.

The genes are TRBV7-8 and TRBJ2-5; 7 bases are a match to TRBD2. Trimming at V came to 5 bases and at J to 5 bases, leaving 11 bases not matched to a gene. This CDR3 has 15 amino acids. The germline CDR1 and CDR2 sequences are SGHVS and FQNEAQ. The CDR3 region is CASSQYRAGDETQYF. As DNA, the CDR3 is TGTGCCAGCAGCCAATACCGGGCGGGGGATGAGACCCAGTACTTC.

The chain employs TRBV6-5 and TRBJ1-2; D call uncertain. Trimming removed 7 bases from V and 8 bases from J, with 17 bases in between. In germline, CDR1 is MNHEY, CDR2 SVGAGI. The CDR3 is 13 amino acids. The CDR3 loop is CASTLVPRWGYTF. CDR3 coding DNA: TGTGCCAGCACCTTAGTCCCGAGGTGGGGCTACACCTTC.

This chain joins TRBV6-2 or TRBV6-3 and TRBJ2-2; D possibly corresponds to TRBD2 (5 bases). The CDR3 is 15 amino acids. CDR1 is MNHEY, CDR2 SVGEGT, per germline. Deletions cut 4 bases from V and 6 bases from J, with 15 bases between. The CDR3 sequence is CASSSPGNDPGELFF. CDR3 bases: TGTGCCAGCAGTTCCCCCGGGAACGACCCCGGGGAGCTGTTTTTT.

Only a few counts were recorded for this clone. The chain is built from TRBV2 and TRBJ2-2, with D hard to call. The CDR3 has 13 residues. With 1 base removed from V and 5 bases from J, the gap between germline ends came to 5 bases. Germline V gene sequence: CDR1 SNHLY, CDR2 FYNNEI. CDR3 protein: CASSEGRTGELFF. The CDR3 DNA reads TGTGCCAGCAGTGAAGGGAGAACCGGGGAGCTGTTTTTT.

The rearrangement joins TRBV7-9 to TRBJ1-3; D remains unclear. The CDR3 is made up of 12 amino acids. Germline V gene data show CDR1 as SEHNR and CDR2 as FQNEAQ (reference sequence). V shed 1 base and J shed 15 bases, with 13 bases lying between them. As DNA, the CDR3 is TGTGCCAGCAGCTTAGTTGGTCCTTACGGATATTTT. Residues: CASSLVGPYGYF.

V usage is TRBV19 and J usage is TRBJ1-1; D might be TRBD1 (5 bases). The V end lost 3 bases, the J end lost 0 bases, and 11 bases lay between the germline ends. The length of the CDR3 is 15 residues. Germline lookup yields CDR1 LNHDA and CDR2 SQIVND (reference sequence). Written as DNA, the CDR3 is TGTGCCAGTAGTATGGGTACAGGTATGAACACTGAAGCTTTCTTT. Its protein is CASSMGTGMNTEAFF.

The chain uses TRBV11-2 and TRBJ2-7; TRBD1 agrees at 9 bases. Germline CDR1 is SGHAT and CDR2 is FQNNGV. This CDR3 contains 15 residues. V dropped 2 bases and J dropped 2; count of bases not matched to a gene: 4. The CDR3 DNA sequence: TGTGCCAGCAGCTTACGGGGGACAGGGCCCTACGAGCAGTACTTC. It encodes CASSLRGTGPYEQYF. The variable domain in full, completed from reference TRBV11-2 and TRBJ2-7, reads EAGVAQSPRYKIIEKRQSVAFWCNPISGHATLYWYQQILGQGPKLLIQFQNNGVVDDSQLPKDRFSAERLKGVDSTLKIQPAKLEDSAVYLCASSLRGTGPYEQYFGPGTRLTVT.

The chain is built from TRBV3-1 (or the pseudogene TRBV3-2) and TRBJ2-3; 10 nucleotides agree with TRBD1. This CDR3 comprises 15 residues. J lost 4 bases, V lost 5 bases, and 6 bases had no gene match. Germline V gene lookup returns CDR1 LGHDT and CDR2 YNNKEL (reference sequence). The CDR3 loop reads CASSSRDRGPDTQYF. DNA for the CDR3: TGTGCCAGCAGCTCCCGGGACAGGGGCCCAGATACGCAGTATTTT.

The chain has TRBV19 and TRBJ1-1, with D unclear. Germline assignment: CDR1 LNHDA and CDR2 SQIVND (reference sequence). Trimming removed 5 bases at V and 4 bases at J, with 11 bases between. The CDR3 consists of 13 residues. The CDR3 spells CASSADWFTEAFF. The CDR3 nucleotides are TGTGCCAGTAGTGCCGACTGGTTCACTGAAGCTTTCTTT.

This chain uses TRBV5-1 with TRBJ2-7; D unclear. V lost 0 bases and J lost 6, with 13 bases in between. This CDR3 comprises 14 residues. Per germline, CDR1 SGHRS and CDR2 YFSETQ. This CDR3 is CASSLALEAREQYF. The CDR3 DNA follows: TGCGCCAGCAGCTTGGCCCTAGAGGCACGCGAGCAGTACTTC.

Concerning this clone itself: Additional DNA sequences in this sample encode the identical CDR3. The gene calls are TRBV7-9 and TRBJ1-5; 7 bases agree with TRBD1. CDR1 is SEHNR and CDR2 is FQNEAQ in the germline V gene (reference sequence). V lost 1 base, J lost 4 bases, and 1 base stayed unmatched. The CDR3 runs to 14 residues. CDR3 region: CASSLGQGNQPQHF. The CDR3 DNA follows: TGTGCCAGCAGCTTAGGACAGGGAAATCAGCCCCAGCATTTT.

The chain combines TRBV6-2 or TRBV6-3 with TRBJ2-5; 7 bases match TRBD1. The CDR3 runs to 16 residues. Losses at the gene ends were 2 bases for V and 1 base for J; bases not matched to a gene: 7. In germline, CDR1 is MNHEY, CDR2 SVGEGT. The CDR3 loop is CASSYRQGVSQETQYF. The CDR3 DNA reads as TGTGCCAGCAGTTACAGGCAGGGGGTGAGCCAAGAGACCCAGTACTTC.

The chain employs TRBV5-6 and TRBJ1-2; a weak D match, TRBD1 (5 bases). The V end lost 4 bases, the J end lost 7 bases, and 11 bases lay between the germline ends. Germline V gene lookup returns CDR1 SGHDT and CDR2 YYEEEE. The CDR3 is made up of 12 amino acids. CDR3 sequence: CASSPRRGGYTF. The DNA of the CDR3 is TGTGCCAGCAGCCCCCGGAGGGGTGGCTACACCTTC. Variable domain in full (rest from reference TRBV5-6 and TRBJ1-2): DAGVTQSPTHLIKTRGQQVTLRCSPKSGHDTVSWYQQALGQGPQFIFQYYEEEERQRGNFPDRFSGHQFPNYSSELNVNALLLGDSALYLCASSPRRGGYTFGSGTRLTVV.

The chain joins TRBV5-8 to TRBJ1-6; possible D gene TRBD1, 6 bases. Germline V CDR1 and CDR2: SGHTS, YDEGEE. V shed 4 bases and J shed 0 bases, with 14 bases lying between them. CDR3 length: 17 amino acids. CDR3 coding DNA: TGTGCCAGCAGCACTCGGACAGTGAGCTCCTATAATTCACCCCTCCACTTT. Translating gives CASSTRTVSSYNSPLHF.

The rearrangement joins TRBV12-5 to TRBJ1-3; D gene unclear. This CDR3 contains 17 residues. The germline CDR1 and CDR2 sequences are LGHNT and FRNRAP. The V and J ends lost 2 bases and 0 bases respectively, with 14 bases between them. The CDR3 is CASGLISGRFSGNTIYF. CDR3 nucleotide sequence: TGTGCTAGTGGTTTGATCTCTGGGAGATTCTCTGGAAACACCATATATTTT.

A single count supports this clone. This chain connects TRBV10-3 to TRBJ2-5, with D perhaps TRBD1 (7 bases). Germline values: CDR1 ENHRY, CDR2 SYGVKD. CDR3 size: 13 residues. V was pared by 7 bases and J by 5 bases, with 14 bases between. CDR3 region: CAITGGQSETQYF. The CDR3 DNA reads as TGTGCCATCACCGGGGGACAGTCTGAGACCCAGTACTTC.

The rearrangement uses TRBV29-1 and TRBJ1-2; D is uncertain. Deletions cut 6 bases from V and 2 bases from J, with 13 bases between. The CDR3 consists of 13 residues. From germline, CDR1 is SQVTM and CDR2 ANQGSEA. The CDR3 DNA reads TGCAGCGTGGTGGTAGCGCGGAACTATGGCTACACCTTC. It specifies CSVVVARNYGYTF. Drawing the rest from reference TRBV29-1 and TRBJ1-2, the complete variable domain is SAVISQKPSRDICQRGTSLTIQCQVDSQVTMMFWYRQQPGQSLTLIATANQGSEATYESGFVIDKFPISRPNLTFSTLTVSNMSPEDSSIYLCSVVVARNYGYTFGSGTRLTVV.

In its sample, this clone was seen once. This rearrangement joins TRBV5-5 to TRBJ2-1; TRBD2 might be the D (6 bases). The CDR3 extends over 13 amino acids. Germline V lookup: CDR1 SGHKS, CDR2 YYEKEE (reference sequence). Trimming stripped 0 bases from V and 10 bases from J, with 11 bases between. The CDR3 DNA reads TGTGCCAGCAGCTTGGGCACCGGAGGGGAGCAGTTCTTC. It encodes CASSLGTGGEQFF.

The rearrangement joins TRBV30 to TRBJ1-1; 7 bases map to TRBD1. Per germline, CDR1 GTSNPN and CDR2 SVGIG (reference sequence). V lost 5 bases, J lost 0 bases, and 6 bases stayed unmatched. The CDR3 length is 14 residues. DNA for the CDR3: TGTGCCTGGGGCACAGGGGTAATGAACACTGAAGCTTTCTTT. Its translation: CAWGTGVMNTEAFF.

V is TRBV30 and J is TRBJ1-6, with 9 bases aligning to TRBD1. The germline V gene encodes CDR1 GTSNPN and CDR2 SVGIG (reference sequence). V lost 7 bases and J lost 6; bases outside the gene matches: 10. There are 15 residues in the CDR3. CDR3: CASSIQGQGNSPLHF. For the CDR3, the DNA is TGTGCCTCGTCGATCCAGGGACAGGGTAATTCACCCCTCCACTTT.

The chain links TRBV27 to TRBJ1-5; a weak D match, TRBD1 (5 bases). The CDR3 has 15 amino acids. Deletions cut 4 bases from V and 1 base from J, with 11 bases between. Germline CDR1 reads MNHEY; CDR2 reads SMNVEV (reference sequence). The CDR3 protein is CASSSQGISNQPQHF. CDR3 DNA sequence: TGTGCCAGCAGTTCTCAGGGAATAAGCAATCAGCCCCAGCATTTT.

The gene calls are TRBV19 and TRBJ1-2; perhaps TRBD1 as D (6 bases). Trimming cost V 5 bases and J 8 bases, with 15 bases left between them. This CDR3 has 13 amino acids. In germline, CDR1 is LNHDA, CDR2 SQIVND (reference sequence). CDR3 protein: CASSGTDRYGYTF. In nucleotides, the CDR3 is TGTGCCAGTAGTGGGACCGACAGGTACGGCTACACCTTC.

This clone was seen just once. The rearrangement uses TRBV28 and TRBJ1-5; tentatively, D is TRBD1 (6 bases). CDR3 length equals 16 residues. V was trimmed by 6 bases and J by 3 bases, leaving 18 bases between them. Germline CDR1 is MDHEN and CDR2 is SYDVKM. The CDR3, as DNA: TGTGCCAGCAGACTACCCGGGACAAACCCCAATCAGCCCCAGCATTTT. This codes for CASRLPGTNPNQPQHF.

The chain employs TRBV7-2 and TRBJ1-1, with D tentatively TRBD1 (6 bases). V lost 0 bases to trimming and J lost 5 bases, with 10 bases between them. The germline V gene encodes CDR1 SGHTA and CDR2 FQGNSA. This CDR3 contains 14 residues. CDR3 region: CASSLASGVTEAFF. The CDR3 bases are TGTGCCAGCAGCTTAGCTTCAGGGGTGACTGAAGCTTTCTTT.

This clone was detected only once. The V gene is TRBV28, the J gene TRBJ2-2, with 13 bases lining up with TRBD2. This CDR3 is 17 amino acids long. J was trimmed by 4 bases and V by 3 bases; bases with no gene match: 5. Germline CDR1 MDHEN, CDR2 SYDVKM. DNA for the CDR3: TGTGCCAGCAGTTTCGGACTAGCGGGGGCTCGCACCGGGGAGCTGTTTTTT. This sequence encodes CASSFGLAGARTGELFF. Full variable domain (remainder filled in from reference TRBV28 and TRBJ2-2): DVKVTQSSRYLVKRTGEKVFLECVQDMDHENMFWYRQDPGLGLRLIYFSYDVKMKEKGDIPEGYSVSREKKERFSLILESASTNQTSMYLCASSFGLAGARTGELFFGEGSRLTVL.